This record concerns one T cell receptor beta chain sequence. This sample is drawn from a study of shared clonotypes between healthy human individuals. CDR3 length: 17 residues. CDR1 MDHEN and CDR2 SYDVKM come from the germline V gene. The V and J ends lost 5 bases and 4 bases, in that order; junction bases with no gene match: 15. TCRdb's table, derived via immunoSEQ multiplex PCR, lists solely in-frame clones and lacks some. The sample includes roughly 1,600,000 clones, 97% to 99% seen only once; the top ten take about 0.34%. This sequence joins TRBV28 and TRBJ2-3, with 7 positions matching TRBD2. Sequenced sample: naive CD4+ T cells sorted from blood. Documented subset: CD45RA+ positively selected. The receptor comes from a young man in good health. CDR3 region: CASSPTTPGGYSDTQYF. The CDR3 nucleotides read TGTGCCAGCAGTCCAACAACACCCGGGGGGTATTCAGATACGCAGTATTTT.